This TCR beta chain was found in a study of T cell responses to AZD1222 COVID-19 vaccine. Method: immunoSEQ multiplex PCR; TCRdb's copy keeps in-frame clones and lacks some. The sample has just under 150,000 clones, nearly 90% seen once. The germline V gene encodes CDR1 MDHEN and CDR2 SYDVKM. Deletions cut 3 bases from V and 7 bases from J, with 16 bases between. The CDR3 consists of 15 residues. Sample: peripheral blood, taken 28 days after the second dose of the MenACWY control vaccine. This sequence joins TRBV28 and TRBJ1-5; D may be TRBD1 (6 bases). This receptor was taken from an adult who received the MenACWY meningococcal vaccine as a control. The CDR3 loop reads CASSLGRGPGQPQHF. The CDR3 region has the DNA TGTGCCAGCAGTTTGGGCAGGGGCCCAGGCCAGCCCCAGCATTTT.